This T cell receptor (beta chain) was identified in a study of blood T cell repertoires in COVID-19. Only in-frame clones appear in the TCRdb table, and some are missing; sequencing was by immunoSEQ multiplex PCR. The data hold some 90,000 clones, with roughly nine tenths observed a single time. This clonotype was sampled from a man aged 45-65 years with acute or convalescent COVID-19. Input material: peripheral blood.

CDR3 nucleotide sequence: TGTGCCAGCAGTTTTTTCGGGGTCTCTGGGGCCAACGTCCTGACTTTC. Amino acid sequence: CASSFFGVSGANVLTF. The J gene is TRBJ2-6, the V gene TRBV27; D possibly corresponds to TRBD2 (5 bases). V was shortened by 3 bases and J by 0 bases, with 9 bases between the two germline ends. Germline CDR1 MNHEY, CDR2 SMNVEV (reference sequence). CDR3 length: 16 amino acids.